This passage covers 15 T cell receptor beta chains from one sample sequenced in a study of OX40 agonist ivuxolimab in advanced cancers. TCRdb keeps only in-frame clones here, not all; method: immunoSEQ multiplex PCR. The table has tens of thousands of clones, around nine tenths seen once. The sequenced sample was CD4+ or CD8+ T cells sorted from blood, obtained in a trial of the OX40 agonist ivuxolimab. The receptors were sampled from an adult with an advanced solid tumor such as melanoma, head and neck, liver or kidney cancer.

V usage is TRBV27 and J usage is TRBJ1-4; no definite D call. Looked up from germline, CDR1 is MNHEY and CDR2 is SMNVEV (reference sequence). This CDR3 has 13 residues. V shed 10 bases and J shed 1 base, with 10 bases lying between them. CDR3 in DNA: TGTGCCACAAGTCGGGGAACTAATGAAAAACTGTTTTTT. Translating gives CATSRGTNEKLFF.

The chain joins TRBV14 to TRBJ2-3; a possible D gene is TRBD2 (6 bases). Germline CDR1 is SGHDN and CDR2 is FVKESK. CDR3 length equals 16 residues. Trimming stripped 2 bases from V and 6 bases from J, with 18 bases between. The CDR3 bases are TGTGCCAGCAGCCAACCGGGAGCCACGAGAGGTGATACGCAGTATTTT. Translated, it gives CASSQPGATRGDTQYF.

Notes on this clone: One end of the junction fails to match germline, which may point to a read error. The rearrangement uses TRBV30 and TRBJ1-4; D is perhaps TRBD1 (6 bases). CDR3 length: 11 residues. Germline values: CDR1 GTSNPN, CDR2 SVGIG (reference sequence). In DNA, the CDR3 is TGTGCCTGGACTCGCAGGGGAAAAACTGTTTTT. This translates into CAWTRRGKTVF.

This clone was seen only a few times. The chain couples TRBV6-5 to TRBJ1-6; maybe TRBD1 (5 bases). Germline V gives CDR1 MNHEY, CDR2 SVGAGI. The CDR3 loop spans 16 amino acids. Trimming left V 0 bases short and J 9 bases short, with 15 bases between. The CDR3 DNA reads as TGTGCCAGCAGTTACTCGGCACCGGGGAGGGGTTCACCCCTCCACTTT. It encodes CASSYSAPGRGSPLHF.

The chain joins TRBV6-1 to TRBJ1-2; D is perhaps TRBD1 (6 bases). The CDR3 spans 14 residues. The V end lost 6 bases, the J end lost 2 bases, and 13 bases lay between the germline ends. Germline CDR1 and CDR2: MNHNS and SASEGT. The CDR3: CASSYGTTNYGYTF. The DNA for the CDR3 is TGTGCCAGCAGCTACGGGACAACGAACTATGGCTACACCTTC.

This clone was seen a few times. The rearrangement links TRBV28 to TRBJ2-3; 11 bases agree with TRBD1. Germline V gene sequence: CDR1 MDHEN, CDR2 SYDVKM. The V and J ends lost 5 bases and 3 bases, in that order; junction bases with no gene match: 4. The CDR3 has 15 residues. The CDR3 DNA is TGTGCCAGCAGTCCAAGGGACAGGGGGACAGATACGCAGTATTTT. It is translated as CASSPRDRGTDTQYF.

This sequence joins TRBV28 and TRBJ1-4, with 7 bases fitting TRBD1. Germline V gives CDR1 MDHEN, CDR2 SYDVKM. This CDR3 is 15 amino acids long. The trim removed 3 bases at V and 8 bases at J, leaving 9 bases unmatched. Here the CDR3 DNA reads TGTGCCAGCAGTTTGGCGTCAGGGGGGATCGAAAAACTGTTTTTT. Residues: CASSLASGGIEKLFF. Complete variable domain (other parts from reference TRBV28 and TRBJ1-4): DVKVTQSSRYLVKRTGEKVFLECVQDMDHENMFWYRQDPGLGLRLIYFSYDVKMKEKGDIPEGYSVSREKKERFSLILESASTNQTSMYLCASSLASGGIEKLFFGSGTQLSVL.

V gene TRBV15 combines with J gene TRBJ2-7, with unresolved D. This CDR3 has 14 residues. CDR1 is LNHNV and CDR2 is YYDKDF in the germline V gene (reference sequence). V lost 1 base and J 2 bases, leaving 9 bases between the germline ends. The CDR3 sequence: CATSRGWGTYEQYF. In nucleotides, the CDR3 is TGTGCCACCAGCAGAGGGTGGGGTACCTACGAGCAGTACTTC.

CDR3 DNA sequence: TGTGCCAGCAGCCCAAGCAGGGTCCTCTCCTACGAGCAGTACTTC. This sequence encodes CASSPSRVLSYEQYF. The V gene is TRBV7-9, the J gene TRBJ2-7; TRBD1 is a possible D gene (5 bases). The CDR3 runs to 15 residues. CDR1 is SEHNR, CDR2 FQNEAQ, per germline (reference sequence). V gave up 5 bases and J gave up 0 bases, with 14 bases separating them.

The CDR3 sequence: CASSVGTSGIGGEQFF. The CDR3 DNA reads TGTGCCAGTAGTGTCGGGACTAGCGGGATAGGTGGTGAGCAGTTCTTC. The gene calls are TRBV19 and TRBJ2-1; 13 nucleotides agree with TRBD2. The germline CDR1 and CDR2 sequences are LNHDA and SQIVND (reference sequence). Trimming cost V 5 bases and J 9 bases; bases outside gene matches: 10. This CDR3 comprises 16 residues.

V and J are TRBV28 and TRBJ2-3; the match to TRBD2 covers 12 bases. The germline CDR1 and CDR2 sequences are MDHEN and SYDVKM. The CDR3 has 18 amino acids. V lost 2 bases and J lost 2; bases outside the gene matches: 8. CDR3 DNA: TGTGCCAGCAGTTTAGCCCGTTGGACTAGCGGGGACACAGATACGCAGTATTTT. This codes for CASSLARWTSGDTDTQYF.

The chain has TRBV9 and TRBJ1-2, with D possibly being TRBD1 (5 bases). Germline CDR1 and CDR2: SGDLS and YYNGEE. The CDR3 has 15 residues. Trimming removed 0 bases from V and 4 bases from J, with 13 bases in between. This chain's CDR3 is CASSVETRGGYGYTF. CDR3 in DNA: TGTGCCAGCAGCGTAGAGACAAGGGGAGGCTATGGCTACACCTTC. The full variable domain, with the rest looked up from reference TRBV9 and TRBJ1-2, is DSGVTQTPKHLITATGQRVTLRCSPRSGDLSVYWYQQSLDQGLQFLIQYYNGEERAKGNILERFSAQQFPDLHSELNLSSLELGDSALYFCASSVETRGGYGYTFGSGTRLTVV.

V gene TRBV6-6 combines with J gene TRBJ1-5; 8 bases map to TRBD1. Unmatched junction bases numbered 3, after V lost 5 bases and J lost 3 bases. The CDR3 is 14 amino acids. Germline loops: CDR1 MNHNY, CDR2 SVGAGI (reference sequence). CDR3 coding DNA: TGTGCCAGCAGTGGACAGGGAGCCAATCAGCCCCAGCATTTT. It yields the protein CASSGQGANQPQHF.

This clone was seen only once. The chain combines TRBV5-1 with TRBJ2-2, with D hard to call. The germline gives CDR1 SGHRS, CDR2 YFSETQ. Trimming removed 1 base from V and 0 bases from J, with 7 bases in between. CDR3 length: 15 amino acids. CDR3: CASSLLQTNTGELFF. In DNA, the CDR3 is TGCGCCAGCAGCTTGTTGCAAACGAACACCGGGGAGCTGTTTTTT. The full variable domain, rest sourced from reference TRBV5-1 and TRBJ2-2, is KAGVTQTPRYLIKTRGQQVTLSCSPISGHRSVSWYQQTPGQGLQFLFEYFSETQRNKGNFPGRFSGRQFSNSRSEMNVSTLELGDSALYLCASSLLQTNTGELFFGEGSRLTVL.

The chain uses TRBV6-4 and TRBJ2-7, with TRBD1 matching 8 bases. V gave up 3 bases and J gave up 6 bases; unmatched junction bases: 10. This CDR3 has 15 residues. Germline-derived CDR1 and CDR2 are MRHNA and SNTAGT. The CDR3 nucleotides read TGTGCCAGCAGTGATCTTACAGGGGGGCCACGCGAGCAGTACTTC. As protein: CASSDLTGGPREQYF.